This T cell receptor beta chain was identified in a study of blood T cell repertoires in COVID-19. Germline CDR1 is SEHNR and CDR2 is FQNEAQ (reference sequence). The length of the CDR3 is 13 residues. V was clipped by 1 base and J by 5 bases, with 8 bases between them. Produced via immunoSEQ multiplex PCR; TCRdb's table is partial and in-frame only. Seen here are a few hundred thousand clones, around 86% observed once, and the top ten hold roughly 4%. The clonotype comes from a man in his thirties or forties who had recovered from COVID-19. The chain has TRBV7-9 and TRBJ2-5; no firm D call. Sequencing was performed on PBMCs or T cells enriched from blood (not recorded which). CDR3 in amino acids: CASSLEIRETQYF. CDR3 nucleotide sequence: TGTGCCAGCAGCTTAGAAATCCGGGAGACCCAGTACTTC.